Many counts were recorded for the clone carrying this TCR beta chain. The antigen is undetermined. Germline-derived CDR1 and CDR2 are LNHDA and SQIVND (reference sequence). The CDR3 runs to 16 residues. V trimming: 4 bases; J trimming: 3 bases; junction bases outside the gene matches: 10. Amplified material comprised TCR beta CDR3 regions derived from RNA transcripts. Second-round multiplex PCR came after a first-round RT-PCR that employed HTBI primers. TCRdb re-called the multiplex PCR reads with MiXCR, one entry per CDR3 protein. The sample shows a few hundred thousand distinct CDR3 sequences, under 45% of them seen only once. The data are from a study of Graves' ophthalmopathy and Graves' hyperthyroidism. General study points: The authors also found most expanded thyroid clonotypes above 0.001 frequency in blood.

The source material was peripheral blood or thyroid tissue (not recorded which). V is TRBV19 and J is TRBJ1-2; 8 bases agree with TRBD1. The receptor was derived from an adult man with Graves' hyperthyroidism. DNA of the CDR3: TGTGCCAGTAGTACCCTGGGACAGGACCACCACTATGGCTACACCTTC. Amino acid sequence: CASSTLGQDHHYGYTF.